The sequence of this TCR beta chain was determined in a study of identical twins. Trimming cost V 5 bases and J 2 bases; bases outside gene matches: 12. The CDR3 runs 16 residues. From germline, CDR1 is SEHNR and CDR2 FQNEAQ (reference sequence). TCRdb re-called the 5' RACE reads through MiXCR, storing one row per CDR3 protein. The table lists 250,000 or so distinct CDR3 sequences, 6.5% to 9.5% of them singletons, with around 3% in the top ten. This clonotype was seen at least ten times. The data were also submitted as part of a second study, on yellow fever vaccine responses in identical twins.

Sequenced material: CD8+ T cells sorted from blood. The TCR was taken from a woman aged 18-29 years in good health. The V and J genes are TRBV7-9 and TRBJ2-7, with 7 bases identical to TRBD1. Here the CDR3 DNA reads TGTGCCAGCAGCAACCCGACAGGGCTACGAACCTACGAGCAGTACTTC. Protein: CASSNPTGLRTYEQYF.